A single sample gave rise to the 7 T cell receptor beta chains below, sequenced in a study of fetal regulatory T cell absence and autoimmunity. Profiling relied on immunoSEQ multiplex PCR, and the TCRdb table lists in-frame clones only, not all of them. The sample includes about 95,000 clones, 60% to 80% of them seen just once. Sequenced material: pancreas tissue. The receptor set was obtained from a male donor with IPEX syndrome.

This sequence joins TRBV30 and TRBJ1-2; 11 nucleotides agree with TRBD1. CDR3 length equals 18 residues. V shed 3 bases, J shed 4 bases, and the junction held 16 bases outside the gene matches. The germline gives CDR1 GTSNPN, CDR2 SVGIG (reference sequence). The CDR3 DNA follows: TGTGCCTGGAGCCTCGGACAGGGGGCGAGGGGGGAAACCTATGGCTACACCTTC. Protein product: CAWSLGQGARGETYGYTF.

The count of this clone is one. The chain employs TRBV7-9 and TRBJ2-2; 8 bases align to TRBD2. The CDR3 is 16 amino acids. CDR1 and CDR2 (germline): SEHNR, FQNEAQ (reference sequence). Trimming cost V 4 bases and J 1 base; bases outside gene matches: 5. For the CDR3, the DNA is TGTGCCAGCAGCTCCACTAGCGGAGTGAACACCGGGGAGCTGTTTTTT. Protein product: CASSSTSGVNTGELFF.

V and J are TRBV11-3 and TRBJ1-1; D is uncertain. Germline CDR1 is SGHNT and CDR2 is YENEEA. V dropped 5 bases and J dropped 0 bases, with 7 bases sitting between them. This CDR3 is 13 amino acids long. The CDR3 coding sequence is TGTGCCAGCAGCCCTACAATGAACACTGAAGCTTTCTTT. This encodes CASSPTMNTEAFF.

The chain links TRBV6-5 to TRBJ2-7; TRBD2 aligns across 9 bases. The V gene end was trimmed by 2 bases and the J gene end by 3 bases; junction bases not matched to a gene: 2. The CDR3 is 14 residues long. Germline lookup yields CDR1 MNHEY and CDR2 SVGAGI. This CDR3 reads CASSYIAGDYEQYF. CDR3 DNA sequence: TGTGCCAGCAGTTACATAGCGGGGGACTACGAGCAGTACTTC.

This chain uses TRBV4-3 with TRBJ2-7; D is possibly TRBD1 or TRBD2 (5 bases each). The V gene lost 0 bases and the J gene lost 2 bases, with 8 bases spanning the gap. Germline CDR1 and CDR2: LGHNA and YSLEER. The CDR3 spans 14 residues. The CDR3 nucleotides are TGCGCCAGCAGCCAAGATCTGGGGGCCTACGAGCAGTACTTC. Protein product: CASSQDLGAYEQYF.

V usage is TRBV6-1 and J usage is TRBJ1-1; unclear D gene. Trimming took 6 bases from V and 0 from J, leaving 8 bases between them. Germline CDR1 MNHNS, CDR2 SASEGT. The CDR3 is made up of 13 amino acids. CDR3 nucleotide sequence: TGTGCCAGCAGGACCCTCATGAACACTGAAGCTTTCTTT. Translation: CASRTLMNTEAFF.

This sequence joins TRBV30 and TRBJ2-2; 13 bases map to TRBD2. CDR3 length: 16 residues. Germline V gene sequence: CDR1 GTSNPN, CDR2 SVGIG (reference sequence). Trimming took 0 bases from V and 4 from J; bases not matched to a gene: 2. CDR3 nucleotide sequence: TGTGCCTGGAGTGTACTAGCGGGGGGGCCCACCGGGGAGCTGTTTTTT. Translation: CAWSVLAGGPTGELFF.